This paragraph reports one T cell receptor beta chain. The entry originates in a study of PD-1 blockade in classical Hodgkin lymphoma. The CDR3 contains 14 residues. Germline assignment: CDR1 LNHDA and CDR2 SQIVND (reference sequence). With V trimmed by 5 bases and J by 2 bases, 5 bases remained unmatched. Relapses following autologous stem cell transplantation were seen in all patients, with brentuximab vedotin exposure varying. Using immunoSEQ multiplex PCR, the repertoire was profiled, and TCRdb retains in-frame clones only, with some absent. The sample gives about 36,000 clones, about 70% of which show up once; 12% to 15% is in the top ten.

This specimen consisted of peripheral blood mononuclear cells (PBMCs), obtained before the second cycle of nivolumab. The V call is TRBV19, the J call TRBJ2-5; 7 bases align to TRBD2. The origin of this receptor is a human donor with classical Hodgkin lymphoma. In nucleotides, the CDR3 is TGTGCCAGTAGTCCGACGGGGGGACAAGAGACCCAGTACTTC. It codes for CASSPTGGQETQYF.